Shown below are 21 T cell receptor beta chains from a single sample sequenced in a study of cytomegalovirus exposure and HLA in healthy donors (dated by TCRdb to 2016 to 2017). The method was the immunoSEQ multiplex PCR assay. The multiplex PCR relied on a mix of 60 forward primers for TCR Vbeta segments and 13 reverse primers for TCR Jbeta segments. TCRdb mirrors the immuneACCESS table, restricted to in-frame sequences. Some clones are absent from its copies; in checked studies, under half trace to an unresolved V gene, and the reason for the others is unknown. This sample comprises about 170,000 clones, approximately 71% of them detected only once. The top ten constitute approximately 5.6% of the sample. The sequenced sample consisted of PBMCs. Receptor source: a woman aged 18 to 35 in good health and CMV-seropositive.

To note about this clone: Additional DNA sequences in this sample encode the identical CDR3. The chain carries TRBV27 and TRBJ1-5; possibly TRBD1 for D (5 bases). Germline CDR1 MNHEY, CDR2 SMNVEV (reference sequence). The germline V and J ends were trimmed by 0 bases and 1 base, with 7 bases remaining between them. The CDR3 is 15 amino acids. In DNA form, the CDR3 reads TGTGCCAGCAGTTTATCTGCAGGGAGCAATCAGCCCCAGCATTTT. Its protein is CASSLSAGSNQPQHF.

Regarding this clone: The same CDR3 arises from other DNA sequences in this sample as well. V and J are TRBV9 and TRBJ1-5, with 7 bases matching TRBD1. Germline values: CDR1 SGDLS, CDR2 YYNGEE. This CDR3 region has 14 residues. V trimming: 3 bases; J trimming: 4 bases; junction bases outside the gene matches: 4. This CDR3 reads CASSGGQSNQPQHF. Here the CDR3 DNA reads TGTGCCAGCAGCGGGGGACAGTCTAATCAGCCCCAGCATTTT.

V gene TRBV9 combines with J gene TRBJ2-3; the D gene is possibly TRBD2 (5 bases). Trimming left V 1 base short and J 5 bases short, with 5 bases between. The CDR3 sequence is 12 residues long. Germline CDR1 SGDLS, CDR2 YYNGEE. The CDR3 protein is CASSVRGDTQYF. The CDR3 nucleotides read TGTGCCAGCAGCGTACGGGGAGATACGCAGTATTTT.

The CDR3 region is CASSQETGTGGHEQYF. In nucleotides, the CDR3 is TGTGCCAGCAGCCAAGAGACCGGGACAGGGGGCCACGAGCAGTACTTC. The rearrangement joins TRBV4-2 to TRBJ2-7; 12 bases map to TRBD1. Germline V lookup: CDR1 LGHNA, CDR2 YNFKEQ. This CDR3 has 16 residues. V lost 0 bases, J lost 5 bases, and 5 bases stayed unmatched.

The table lists this clone with a few counts. The gene calls are TRBV5-1 and TRBJ1-5, with D possibly TRBD1 on 6 matching bases. Germline lookup yields CDR1 SGHRS and CDR2 YFSETQ. With 4 bases removed from V and 5 bases from J, the gap between germline ends came to 7 bases. The CDR3 is made up of 12 amino acids. As DNA, the CDR3 is TGCGCCAGCAGCGAGGGGGATCAGCCCCAGCATTTT. Translation: CASSEGDQPQHF.

V usage is TRBV2 and J usage is TRBJ2-7; 9 bases match TRBD1. From germline, CDR1 is SNHLY and CDR2 FYNNEI. The CDR3 has 15 amino acids. The junction had 7 bases not matched to a gene; V was cut back by 7 bases and J by 0 bases. The CDR3 region is CASNTGTGPSYEQYF. DNA of the CDR3: TGTGCCAGCAACACCGGGACAGGGCCCTCCTACGAGCAGTACTTC. The full variable domain, its missing parts supplied by reference TRBV2 and TRBJ2-7, is EPEVTQTPSHQVTQMGQEVILRCVPISNHLYFYWYRQILGQKVEFLVSFYNNEISEKSEIFDDQFSVERPDGSNFTLKIRSTKLEDSAMYFCASNTGTGPSYEQYFGPGTRLTVT.

V and J are TRBV4-1 and TRBJ1-1; D is possibly TRBD1 (5 bases). Trimming stripped 1 base from V and 0 bases from J, with 6 bases between. This CDR3 contains 14 residues. The germline V gene has CDR1 MGHRA and CDR2 YSYEKL. The CDR3 protein is CASSQGQLNTEAFF. CDR3 sequence (DNA): TGCGCCAGCAGCCAAGGACAGTTGAACACTGAAGCTTTCTTT.

The chain couples TRBV4-3 to TRBJ2-5; TRBD1 aligns across 7 bases. The length of the CDR3 is 15 residues. Germline CDR1 is LGHNA and CDR2 is YSLEER. The J segment lost 5 bases and the V segment lost 6 bases, leaving 12 bases of the junction unmatched. CDR3 nucleotides: TGCGCCAGCAGACGCACCACAGGGGAGTACGAGACCCAGTACTTC. This sequence encodes CASRRTTGEYETQYF.

The J gene is TRBJ1-2, the V gene TRBV29-1, with D uncertain. Germline V lookup: CDR1 SQVTM, CDR2 ANQGSEA. The ends were cut back, 7 bases at V and 6 bases at J, with 9 bases in the middle. This CDR3 is 10 amino acids long. The CDR3 reads CSADKDGYTF. In DNA, the CDR3 is TGCAGCGCCGACAAAGATGGCTACACCTTC.

This rearrangement joins TRBV27 to TRBJ2-7; 9 bases are shared with TRBD2. Trimming took 9 bases from V and 5 from J; bases not matched to a gene: 5. From germline, CDR1 is MNHEY and CDR2 SMNVEV (reference sequence). The CDR3 contains 12 residues. CDR3 loop: CARGLAKDEQYF. The DNA of the CDR3 is TGTGCCAGGGGACTAGCAAAGGACGAGCAGTACTTC.

V is TRBV7-3 and J is TRBJ1-1; perhaps TRBD1 as D (5 bases). The V end lost 5 bases, the J end lost 4 bases, and 11 bases lay between the germline ends. CDR3 length equals 13 residues. Germline CDR1 and CDR2: SGHTA and FQGTGA. This chain's CDR3 is CASSPGMGTEAFF. CDR3 DNA sequence: TGTGCCAGCAGCCCAGGGATGGGCACTGAAGCTTTCTTT.

The genes are TRBV5-6 and TRBJ2-2; TRBD2 might be the D (7 bases). Trimming pared 3 bases from V and 7 bases from J, leaving 25 bases between. Germline V gene sequence: CDR1 SGHDT, CDR2 YYEEEE. The CDR3 covers 18 residues. The CDR3 DNA reads as TGTGCCAGCAGCTCCTCCTTTGGTCTGGGGGGGGCGAACGGGGAGCTGTTTTTT. Residues: CASSSSFGLGGANGELFF.

A note on this clone: At one boundary the junction diverges from the germline segment, which might be a read error. The chain recombines TRBV10-3 with TRBJ1-5; no clear D. CDR1 is ENHRY and CDR2 is SYGVKD in the germline V gene. The CDR3 covers 12 residues. CDR3 loop: CATSESGQPQHF. CDR3 sequence (DNA): TGTGCCACCAGTGAGTCCGGTCAGCCCCAGCATTTT.

The rearrangement joins TRBV7-8 to TRBJ2-2, with a possible D match to TRBD2 (6 bases). This CDR3 spans 14 amino acids. The germline CDR1 and CDR2 sequences are SGHVS and FQNEAQ. Trimming removed 4 bases at V and 2 bases at J, with 8 bases between. The CDR3 DNA follows: TGTGCCAGCAGCTCCGGGACTAACACCGGGGAGCTGTTTTTT. Amino acids: CASSSGTNTGELFF.

The chain links TRBV14 to TRBJ1-1; D is ambiguous. Trimming cost V 0 bases and J 7 bases, with 12 bases left between them. Per the germline V gene, CDR1 is SGHDN and CDR2 is FVKESK. This CDR3 comprises 14 residues. CDR3 nucleotide sequence: TGTGCCAGCAGCCAAGATTACAGTTCGAGTGAAGCTTTCTTT. Its translation is CASSQDYSSSEAFF.

The rearrangement links TRBV5-1 to TRBJ1-1; 10 bases are a match to TRBD1. This CDR3 is built from 19 residues. The V and J ends lost 4 bases and 5 bases, in that order; junction bases with no gene match: 20. CDR1 and CDR2 from the germline V gene are SGHRS and YFSETQ. The CDR3 loop reads CASSTGTGAFRWRSTEAFF. DNA for the CDR3: TGCGCCAGCAGCACCGGGACAGGGGCGTTTAGGTGGCGAAGTACTGAAGCTTTCTTT.

This chain joins TRBV6-4 and TRBJ2-1, with D possibly being TRBD2 (5 bases). CDR3 length equals 15 residues. Germline loops: CDR1 MRHNA, CDR2 SNTAGT. Trimming cost V 2 bases and J 8 bases, with 16 bases left between them. DNA for the CDR3: TGTGCCAGCAGTGACCTCATGACCAGGCGGGATGAGCAGTTCTTC. Translation gives CASSDLMTRRDEQFF.

This clone was found once. The chain combines TRBV7-2 with TRBJ1-2; 10 bases are shared with TRBD1. The germline gives CDR1 SGHTA, CDR2 FQGNSA. This CDR3 region has 15 residues. Trimming removed 1 base from V and 2 bases from J; junction bases left unmatched: 1. The CDR3 loop reads CASSLVGQGNYGYTF. The CDR3 bases are TGTGCCAGCAGCTTAGTGGGACAGGGGAACTATGGCTACACCTTC. The whole variable domain, remainder taken from reference TRBV7-2 and TRBJ1-2, is GAGVSQSPSNKVTEKGKDVELRCDPISGHTALYWYRQSLGQGLEFLIYFQGNSAPDKSGLPSDRFSAERTGGSVSTLTIQRTQQEDSAVYLCASSLVGQGNYGYTFGSGTRLTVV.

There are a few counts of this clone. V usage is TRBV4-2 and J usage is TRBJ2-4, with D perhaps TRBD1 (6 bases). CDR1 is LGHNA and CDR2 is YNFKEQ in the germline V gene. The CDR3 has 16 residues. V was pared by 4 bases and J by 5 bases, with 18 bases between. The CDR3 protein is CASSPKIGGYENIQYF. The CDR3 nucleotides read TGTGCCAGCAGCCCTAAGATAGGGGGATACGAAAACATTCAGTACTTC.

The rearrangement uses TRBV11-2 and TRBJ1-3, with D possibly matching TRBD1 (5 bases). The CDR3 consists of 14 residues. Germline loops: CDR1 SGHAT, CDR2 FQNNGV. Trimming stripped 1 base from V and 5 bases from J, with 9 bases between. The CDR3 is CASSLGTQRNTIYF. CDR3 coding DNA: TGTGCCAGCAGCTTAGGGACACAAAGAAACACCATATATTTT.

V is TRBV30 and J is TRBJ2-3; TRBD1 is a possible D gene (5 bases). V was pared by 2 bases and J by 9 bases, with 12 bases between. The CDR3 is made up of 12 amino acids. Germline CDR1 reads GTSNPN; CDR2 reads SVGIG (reference sequence). For the CDR3, the DNA is TGTGCCTGGAGTCTTGGGGCCCAAACGCAGTATTTT. It yields the protein CAWSLGAQTQYF.